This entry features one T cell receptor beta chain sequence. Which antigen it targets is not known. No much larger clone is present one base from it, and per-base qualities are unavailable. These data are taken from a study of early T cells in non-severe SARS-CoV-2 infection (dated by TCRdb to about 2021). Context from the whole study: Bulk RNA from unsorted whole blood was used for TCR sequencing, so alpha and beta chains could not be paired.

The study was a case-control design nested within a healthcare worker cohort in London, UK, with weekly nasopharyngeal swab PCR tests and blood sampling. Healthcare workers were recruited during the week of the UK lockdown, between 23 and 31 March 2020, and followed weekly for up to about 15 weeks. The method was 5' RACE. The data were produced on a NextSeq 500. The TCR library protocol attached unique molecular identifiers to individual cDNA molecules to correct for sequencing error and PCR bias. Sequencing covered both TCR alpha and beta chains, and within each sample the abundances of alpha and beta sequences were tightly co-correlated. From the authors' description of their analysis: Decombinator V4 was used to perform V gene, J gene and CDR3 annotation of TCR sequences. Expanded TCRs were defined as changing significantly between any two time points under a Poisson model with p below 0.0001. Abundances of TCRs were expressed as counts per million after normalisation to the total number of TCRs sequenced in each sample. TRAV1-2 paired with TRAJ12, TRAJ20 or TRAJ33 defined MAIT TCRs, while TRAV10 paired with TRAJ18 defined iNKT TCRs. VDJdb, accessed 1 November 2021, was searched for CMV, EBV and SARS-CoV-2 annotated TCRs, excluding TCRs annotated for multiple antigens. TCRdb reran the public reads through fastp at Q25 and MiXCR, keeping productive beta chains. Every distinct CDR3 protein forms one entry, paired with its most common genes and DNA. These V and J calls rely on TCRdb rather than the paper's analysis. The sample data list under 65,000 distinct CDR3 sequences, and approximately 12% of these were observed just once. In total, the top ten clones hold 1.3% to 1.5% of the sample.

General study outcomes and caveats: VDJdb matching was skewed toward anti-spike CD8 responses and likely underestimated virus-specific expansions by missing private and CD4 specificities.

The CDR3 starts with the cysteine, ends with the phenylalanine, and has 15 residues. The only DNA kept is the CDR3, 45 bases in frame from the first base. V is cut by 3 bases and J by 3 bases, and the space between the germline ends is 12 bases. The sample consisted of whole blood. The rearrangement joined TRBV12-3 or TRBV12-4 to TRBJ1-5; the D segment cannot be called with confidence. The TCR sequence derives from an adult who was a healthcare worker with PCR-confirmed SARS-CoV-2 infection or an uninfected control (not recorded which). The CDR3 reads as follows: CASSFSGSDNQPQHF. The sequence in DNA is TGTGCCAGCAGTTTCAGTGGGTCGGACAATCAGCCCCAGCATTTT.